This TCR beta chain appears in the sequencing data of a study of cytomegalovirus exposure and HLA in healthy donors. Study in general: As an earlier analysis found, roughly 180 million T cells yielded 90 million to 140 million unique TCR beta sequences.

Healthy bone marrow donors supplied every sample. Trimming removed 1 base at V and 14 bases at J, with 15 bases between. This CDR3 is 14 amino acids long. Germline CDR1 is MGHRA and CDR2 is YSYEKL. The PCR was carried out with 60 Vbeta primers and 13 Jbeta primers. The assay was immunoSEQ multiplex PCR, and TCRdb's table has in-frame clones only and misses some. The sample has around 78,000 clones; 72% are singletons. Study-wide results and limits: There were several of the most significant clusters that appeared linked to common viral pathogens in a later analysis. Sequences of the TCR beta chain were said to predict the HLA-A and HLA-B alleles of most subjects accurately.

Details on this clone: The target antigen is unknown.

The V and J genes are TRBV4-1 and TRBJ1-6; TRBD1 might be the D (6 bases). Sequenced sample: PBMCs. The source of this sequence is a woman aged 40 to 55 in good health and CMV-seropositive. CDR3 bases: TGCGCCAGCAGCCAAGGGGACACCAATTTTGCCCTCCACTTT. As protein: CASSQGDTNFALHF.